The clone carrying this T cell receptor beta chain was counted at least ten times. No antigen is known for it. The CDR3 covers 15 residues. Trimming at V came to 0 bases and at J to 3 bases, leaving 3 bases not matched to a gene. Germline V gene lookup returns CDR1 DFQATT and CDR2 SNEGSKA (reference sequence). The sample originates from a study of glioma-infiltrating T cells. For the study at large: Low-grade gliomas were grade II; glioblastomas were grade IV at initial diagnosis. General study results and limits: Very few CDR3 sequences were shared between tissue and blood. Signature shared blood CDR3 motifs were enriched in low-divergence and depleted in high-divergence patients.

Amplification of TCR alpha and beta CDR3 regions from RNA used iRepertoire nested multiplex PCR. Input was 100-400 ng of tissue mRNA or PBMC total RNA. TCRdb fed the multiplex PCR reads into MiXCR, producing one record per CDR3 protein. The sample carries 300,000 to 450,000 distinct CDR3 sequences, around 45% recorded once. The chain joins TRBV20-1 to TRBJ2-1, with TRBD2 matching 9 bases. What was sequenced was glioma tissue, nonneoplastic brain tissue, or PBMCs (not recorded which). This receptor was taken from a human donor with low-grade glioma or glioblastoma, undergoing nonglioma brain surgery, or in good health (not recorded which). The CDR3 loop is CSARDFSGSYNEQFF. The CDR3 nucleotides read TGCAGTGCTAGAGATTTTAGCGGGAGCTACAATGAGCAGTTCTTC.